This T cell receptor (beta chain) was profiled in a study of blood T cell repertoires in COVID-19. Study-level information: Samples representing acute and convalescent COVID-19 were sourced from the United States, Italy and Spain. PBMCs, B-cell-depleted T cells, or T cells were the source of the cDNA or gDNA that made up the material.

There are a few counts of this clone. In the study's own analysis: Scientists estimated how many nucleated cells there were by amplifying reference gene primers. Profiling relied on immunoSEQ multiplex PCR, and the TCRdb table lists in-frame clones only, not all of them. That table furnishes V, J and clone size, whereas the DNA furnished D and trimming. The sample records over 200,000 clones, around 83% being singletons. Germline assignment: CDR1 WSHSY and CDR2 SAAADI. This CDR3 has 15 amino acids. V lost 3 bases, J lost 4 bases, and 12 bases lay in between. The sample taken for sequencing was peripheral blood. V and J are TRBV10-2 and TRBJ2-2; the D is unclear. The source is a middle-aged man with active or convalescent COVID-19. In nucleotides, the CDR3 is TGCGCCAGCAGTGACTTGCGGCTCTCCACCGGGGAGCTGTTTTTT. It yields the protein CASSDLRLSTGELFF.